What follows is one TCR beta chain and its context. The data stem from a study of cytomegalovirus exposure and HLA in healthy donors. The CDR3 covers 12 residues. Trimming cost V 7 bases and J 7 bases, with 17 bases left between them. In germline, CDR1 is SQVTM, CDR2 ANQGSEA. The PCR had 60 Vbeta and 13 Jbeta primers. This table comes from immunoSEQ multiplex PCR, and its TCRdb copy is limited to in-frame clones, with some not included. The table shows under 250,000 clones, with around 83% occurring only once. The material sequenced was PBMCs. This chain uses TRBV29-1 with TRBJ2-7, with D unclear. The sequence was obtained from a woman aged 40 to 55 in good health and CMV-seronegative. In DNA form, the CDR3 reads TGCAGCGCCGCTAGTACCGTCAATGAGCAGTACTTC. Protein: CSAASTVNEQYF.